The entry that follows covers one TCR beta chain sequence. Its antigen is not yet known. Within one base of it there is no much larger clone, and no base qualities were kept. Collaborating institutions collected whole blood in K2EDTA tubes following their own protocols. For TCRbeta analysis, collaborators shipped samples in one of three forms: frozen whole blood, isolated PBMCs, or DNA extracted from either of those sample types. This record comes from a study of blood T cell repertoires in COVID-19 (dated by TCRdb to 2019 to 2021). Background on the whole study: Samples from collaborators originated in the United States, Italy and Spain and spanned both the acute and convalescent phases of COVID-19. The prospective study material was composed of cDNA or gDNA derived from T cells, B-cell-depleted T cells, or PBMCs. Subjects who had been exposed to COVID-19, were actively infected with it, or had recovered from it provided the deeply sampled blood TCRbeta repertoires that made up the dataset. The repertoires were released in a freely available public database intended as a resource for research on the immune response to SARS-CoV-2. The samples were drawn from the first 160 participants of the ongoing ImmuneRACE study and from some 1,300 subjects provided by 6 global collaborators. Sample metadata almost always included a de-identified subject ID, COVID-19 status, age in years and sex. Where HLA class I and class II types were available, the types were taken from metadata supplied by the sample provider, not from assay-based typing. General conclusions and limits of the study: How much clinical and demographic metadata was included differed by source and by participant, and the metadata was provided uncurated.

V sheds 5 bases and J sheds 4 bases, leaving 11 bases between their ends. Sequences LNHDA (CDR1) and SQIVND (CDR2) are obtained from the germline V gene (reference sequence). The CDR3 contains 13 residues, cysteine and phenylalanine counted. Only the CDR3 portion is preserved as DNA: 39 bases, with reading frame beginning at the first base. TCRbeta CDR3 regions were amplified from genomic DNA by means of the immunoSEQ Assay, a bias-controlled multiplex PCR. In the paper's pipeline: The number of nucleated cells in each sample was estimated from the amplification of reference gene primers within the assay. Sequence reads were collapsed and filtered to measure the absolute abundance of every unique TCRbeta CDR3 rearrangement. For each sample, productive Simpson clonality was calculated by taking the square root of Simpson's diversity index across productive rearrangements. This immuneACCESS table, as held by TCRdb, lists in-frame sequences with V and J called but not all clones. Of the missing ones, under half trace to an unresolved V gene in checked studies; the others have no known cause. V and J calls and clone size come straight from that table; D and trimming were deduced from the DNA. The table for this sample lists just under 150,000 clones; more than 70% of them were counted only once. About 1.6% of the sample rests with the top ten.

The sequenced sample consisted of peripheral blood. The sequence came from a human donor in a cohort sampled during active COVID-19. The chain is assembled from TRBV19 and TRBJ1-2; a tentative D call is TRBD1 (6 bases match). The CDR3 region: CASSPRTVYGYTF. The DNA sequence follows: TGTGCCAGTAGTCCGCGGACAGTCTATGGCTACACCTTC. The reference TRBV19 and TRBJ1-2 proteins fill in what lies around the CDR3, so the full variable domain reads DGGITQSPKYLFRKEGQNVTLSCEQNLNHDAMYWYRQDPGQGLRLIYYSQIVNDFQKGDIAEGYSVSREKKESFPLTVTSAQKNPTAFYLCASSPRTVYGYTFGSGTRLTVV.